This T cell receptor (beta chain) was documented in a study of beta chain features in type 1 diabetes. Study-level points and caveats: Type 1 diabetes patients showed fewer insertions and more deletions at VDJ junctions.

CDR3 length: 15 residues. The V end was cut by 5 bases, the J end by 9 bases, with 20 bases between. CDR1 and CDR2 (germline): SGHTA, FQGNSA. The investigators reverse transcribed all of the isolated RNA, so they sequenced expressed TCRB transcripts. Clones were read by immunoSEQ multiplex PCR, and TCRdb kept only the in-frame ones, dropping some. The sample lists more than 30,000 clones, roughly 67% seen once, with over 2% in the top ten. With regard to this clone: Its antigen is still unknown.

This sequence was found in a woman aged 25 to 45 in good health. The rearrangement links TRBV7-2 to TRBJ1-5; D uncertain. The sample consisted of Tregs from blood. The CDR3 DNA is TGTGCCAGCAGCGCCCAAGGAGGAGCCGATGGGCCCCAGCATTTT. Residues: CASSAQGGADGPQHF.